The rows below give T cell receptor beta chains drawn from one sample of a study of control samples from healthy donors and cancer patients. Assay used: immunoSEQ multiplex PCR; TCRdb lists only in-frame clones, some missing. The sample shows 20,000 to 25,000 clones, around 83% of them seen only once. Source material: PBMCs. The origin of the receptors is a man aged 60-69 years with head and neck cancer. Each CDR3 is given with its conserved first and last residue. The D gene is left open where the match is weak. The size of a clone is reported for some rows only, either as once, few or many, or as a class for expanded clones.

TRBV27	TRBJ1-1	.	TRBD1	TGTGCCAGCAGACCCCAGGGGGCTGGGAACACTGAAGCTTTCTTT	CASRPQGAGNTEAFF
TRBV4-1	TRBJ1-5	once	.	TGCGCCAGCAGCCAAATGATGTTAGGGGGTCAGCCCCAGCATTTT	CASSQMMLGGQPQHF
TRBV5-4	TRBJ1-6	.	.	TGTGCCAGCAGCCTCCCCCAGCCTAATTCACCCCTCCACTTT	CASSLPQPNSPLHF
TRBV5-4	TRBJ2-3	.	.	TGTGCCAGCTGCCTCCAAGGGGGAAGAAGGACAGATACGCAGTATTTT	CASCLQGGRRTDTQYF
TRBV4-2	TRBJ2-1	.	TRBD2	TGTGCCAGCAGCCAGGGGTGGCTAGCGGGCGCCGAGCAGTTCTTC	CASSQGWLAGAEQFF
TRBV5-6	TRBJ2-3	.	TRBD1	TGTGCCAGCAGCTTGGAACCGGGACAGGGAGGCACAGATACGCAGTATTTT	CASSLEPGQGGTDTQYF
TRBV15	TRBJ1-1	.	.	TGTGCCACCAGCAGAGACCGCCCCAGTCACCCAATGAACACTGAAGCTTTCTTT	CATSRDRPSHPMNTEAFF
TRBV7-9	TRBJ2-1	few	TRBD2	TGTGCCAGCAGCCCGGGACTAGCAACAAGAAGGCAAGATGAGCAGTTCTTC	CASSPGLATRRQDEQFF
TRBV15	TRBJ1-1	once	TRBD1	TGTGCCACCAGCAGAGAATTAATGGGACAGGGGGGGACTGAAGCTTTCTTT	CATSRELMGQGGTEAFF
TRBV2	TRBJ1-6	.	.	TGTGCCAGCAAGGATTCGGCCCTCCTTGGAACTAATTCACCCCTCCACTTT	CASKDSALLGTNSPLHF
TRBV5-1	TRBJ2-1	.	TRBD2	TGCGCCAGCAGCCCTACGCCCCTGGGGGCGGGAGGCCGAGGGGGTGAGCAGTTCTTC	CASSPTPLGAGGRGGEQFF
TRBV13	TRBJ2-1	.	TRBD2	TGTGCCAGCAGCTTAGTGGGGAGGGACTACGTCTACAATGAGCAGTTCTTC	CASSLVGRDYVYNEQFF
TRBV5-1	TRBJ2-5	.	.	TGCGCCAGCAGCTTCGGGGAGACCCAGTACTTC	CASSFGETQYF
TRBV2	TRBJ1-6	.	TRBD1	TGTGCCAGCAGGGGGACAGGGAACTATAATTCACCCCTCCACTTT	CASRGTGNYNSPLHF
TRBV30	TRBJ2-1	.	TRBD2	TGTGCCTGGTCCGGGACATTTACTAGCGGGAGTGTTTACAATGAGCAGTTCTTC	CAWSGTFTSGSVYNEQFF
TRBV5-1	TRBJ1-1	.	.	TGCGCCAGCAGCTTGGCCTTAGACAACACTGAAGCTTTCTTT	CASSLALDNTEAFF
TRBV7-8	TRBJ2-5	.	TRBD2	TGTGCCAGCAGCTTAGGAGCGGGAGTGGAGACCCAGTACTTC	CASSLGAGVETQYF
TRBV7-9	TRBJ1-3	.	TRBD1	TGTGCCAGCAGCCTACAGGGGGCGAATGGAAACACCATATATTTT	CASSLQGANGNTIYF
TRBV19	TRBJ1-1	.	TRBD1	TGTGCCAGTAGTACCAGGACAGGCGAGAGTGGGAACACTGAAGCTTTCTTT	CASSTRTGESGNTEAFF
TRBV9	TRBJ1-4	.	.	TGTGCCAGCAGCGCGGGGACGACGGCCTTGGGTGAAAAACTGTTTTTT	CASSAGTTALGEKLFF
TRBV30	TRBJ2-5	.	.	TGTGCCTGGGCTCCGGGTGTCCAAGAGACCCAGTACTTC	CAWAPGVQETQYF
TRBV2	TRBJ1-5	few	TRBD1	TGTGCCAGCAGTGCTGGGGGGGACAGGGTGGACAATCAGCCCCAGCATTTT	CASSAGGDRVDNQPQHF
TRBV19	TRBJ2-3	.	TRBD1	TGTGCCAGTAGCCGGGACAGGGGGCTGGATACGCAGTATTTT	CASSRDRGLDTQYF
TRBV4-2	TRBJ2-3	.	TRBD2	TGTGCCAGCAGCCAAGAAGGGGGACTAGCGGGCCGCACAGATACGCAGTATTTT	CASSQEGGLAGRTDTQYF
TRBV19	TRBJ2-2	.	TRBD1	TGTGCCAGTAGGCCCGGACAGGGTCACACCGGGGAGCTGTTTTTT	CASRPGQGHTGELFF
TRBV27	TRBJ1-1	.	.	TGTGCCAGCAGTTTAGTCGCAGAGAGGACTGAAGCTTTCTTT	CASSLVAERTEAFF
TRBV29-1	TRBJ1-2	.	TRBD1	TGCAGCGTTTTACAGGGGGCGGGCGGCTACACCTTC	CSVLQGAGGYTF
TRBV6-5	TRBJ1-5	.	TRBD1	TGTGCCAGCAGTAGACGGACAGGACGTCAGCCCCAGCATTTT	CASSRRTGRQPQHF
TRBV11-3	TRBJ2-3	.	.	TGTGCCAGCAGCCACCACTGGGACACTAGCACAGATACGCAGTATTTT	CASSHHWDTSTDTQYF
TRBV5-4	TRBJ1-1	.	.	TGTGCCAGCAGAGAGGGACAATGGAACACTGAAGCTTTCTTT	CASREGQWNTEAFF
TRBV2	TRBJ2-6	.	.	TGTGCCAGCAGTGAAGACAGGGCTGGGGCCAACGTCCTGACTTTC	CASSEDRAGANVLTF
TRBV5-1	TRBJ1-1	.	TRBD1	TGCGCCAGCAGCCCACGGACAGGGAGGCACATGAACACTGAAGCTTTCTTT	CASSPRTGRHMNTEAFF